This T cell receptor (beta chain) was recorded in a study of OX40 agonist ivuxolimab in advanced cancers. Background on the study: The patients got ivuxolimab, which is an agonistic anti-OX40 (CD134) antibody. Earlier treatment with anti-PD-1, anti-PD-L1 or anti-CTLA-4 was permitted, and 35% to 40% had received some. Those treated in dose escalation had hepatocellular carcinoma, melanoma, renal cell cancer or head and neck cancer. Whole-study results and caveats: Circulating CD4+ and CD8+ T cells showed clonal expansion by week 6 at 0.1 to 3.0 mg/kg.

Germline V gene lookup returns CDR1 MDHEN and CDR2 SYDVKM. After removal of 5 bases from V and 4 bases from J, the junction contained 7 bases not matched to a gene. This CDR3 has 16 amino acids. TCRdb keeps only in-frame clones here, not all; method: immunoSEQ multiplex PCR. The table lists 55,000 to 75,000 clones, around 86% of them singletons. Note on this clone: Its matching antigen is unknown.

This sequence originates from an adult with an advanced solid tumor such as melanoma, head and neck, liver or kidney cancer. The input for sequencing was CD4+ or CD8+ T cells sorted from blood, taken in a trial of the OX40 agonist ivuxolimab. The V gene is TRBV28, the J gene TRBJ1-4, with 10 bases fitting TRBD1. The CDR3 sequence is CASSPTGGWSNEKLFF. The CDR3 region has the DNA TGTGCCAGCAGTCCGACAGGGGGCTGGAGTAATGAAAAACTGTTTTTT.